Shown below are 3 T cell receptor beta chains from a single sample sequenced in a study of metastatic and nonmetastatic thyroid tumors (dated by TCRdb to 2018 to 2020). The library was made by PCR. Sequencing took place on an Illumina HiSeq 4000. TCRdb ran its own pipeline on the public reads, namely fastp trimming at Q25 and MiXCR clone calling, and kept in-frame beta chains. The sample table holds 35,000 to 50,000 clones, of which around 10% were seen once. The leading ten clones occupy around 9% of the sample. No patient had received any treatment before thyroid surgery. What was sequenced was blood. The receptors were gathered from a male donor with papillary thyroid cancer or a benign thyroid nodule (not recorded which). Some clones in this sample may be carry-over from other donors' samples.

This clone was counted only a few times. The rearrangement links TRBV4-1 to TRBJ2-1, with TRBD2 matching over 8 bases. The CDR3 has 17 residues. Looked up from germline, CDR1 is MGHRA and CDR2 is YSYEKL. The J segment lost 2 bases and the V segment lost 0 bases, leaving 6 bases of the junction unmatched. The CDR3 sequence is CASSQDRATSAYNEQFF. For the CDR3, the DNA is TGCGCCAGCAGCCAAGATCGGGCGACTAGCGCCTACAATGAGCAGTTCTTC.

This clone was picked up many times. The chain joins TRBV11-2 to TRBJ2-6, with a weak D call TRBD1 (5 bases). V lost 0 bases, J lost 4 bases, and 10 bases lay in between. Germline V gives CDR1 SGHAT, CDR2 FQNNGV. This CDR3 contains 16 residues. The CDR3 DNA reads as TGTGCCAGCAGCTTAGATGCAGGGTCCGGGGCCAACGTCCTGACTTTC. Its translation is CASSLDAGSGANVLTF. The full variable domain, completed using reference TRBV11-2 and TRBJ2-6, is EAGVAQSPRYKIIEKRQSVAFWCNPISGHATLYWYQQILGQGPKLLIQFQNNGVVDDSQLPKDRFSAERLKGVDSTLKIQPAKLEDSAVYLCASSLDAGSGANVLTFGAGSRLTVL.

Remarks on this clone: A clone one base away is much larger, so this may be a read error. The same CDR3 also results from other DNA sequences found in this sample. The J gene is TRBJ2-1, the V gene TRBV4-1, with D unclear. CDR3 length: 14 residues. V lost 4 bases to trimming and J lost 10 bases, with 17 bases between them. Per germline, CDR1 MGHRA and CDR2 YSYEKL. The CDR3 nucleotides are TGCGCCAGCAGCCCGGCCGGGCGGCTGAACGAGCAGTTCTTC. Translating gives CASSPAGRLNEQFF.